These 23 T cell receptor beta chains were all obtained from the same sample, sequenced in a study of a mutant IDH1 vaccine in newly diagnosed glioma. No cognate antigen is known for these TCRs. Here immunoSEQ multiplex PCR was the method, and the copy in TCRdb shows in-frame clones only, minus some. In the table there are approximately 100,000 clones, under 90% of which are singletons. The time point is: week 47, end of study. Vaccinated patients received 300 ug of mutant IDH1 20-mer peptide per dose, with topical imiquimod. Sequencing was performed on PBMCs, taken from a glioma patient whose treatment included an IDH1 peptide vaccine. The receptor source for this set is a woman aged 45-59 years with glioma.

This chain uses TRBV2 with TRBJ1-2, with D maybe TRBD1 (5 bases). V dropped 5 bases and J dropped 14 bases, with 12 bases sitting between them. The CDR3 runs to 10 residues. CDR1 and CDR2 (germline): SNHLY, FYNNEI. CDR3: CASSRVGATF. Here the CDR3 DNA reads TGTGCCAGCAGTCGGGTCGGGGCTACCTTC.

In DNA form, the CDR3 reads TGCGCCAGCAGTGAGATTTCCATAACCGATACGCAGTATTTT. Protein product: CASSEISITDTQYF. The chain couples TRBV10-2 to TRBJ2-3, with D hard to call. The V end lost 2 bases, the J end lost 6 bases, and 12 bases lay between the germline ends. Germline V lookup: CDR1 WSHSY, CDR2 SAAADI. The CDR3 consists of 14 residues.

The V call is TRBV19, the J call TRBJ2-7, with D possibly called TRBD1 or TRBD2 (5 bases each). Germline V gives CDR1 LNHDA, CDR2 SQIVND (reference sequence). CDR3 length equals 13 residues. V dropped 5 bases and J dropped 3 bases, with 11 bases sitting between them. CDR3 nucleotide sequence: TGTGCCAGTAGTCAGGGACGGGGCTACGAGCAGTACTTC. Translated, it gives CASSQGRGYEQYF.

The V gene is TRBV5-6, the J gene TRBJ1-5; D call uncertain. CDR3 length: 13 amino acids. Per the germline V gene, CDR1 is SGHDT and CDR2 is YYEEEE. V lost 0 bases and J lost 7, with 8 bases in between. The CDR3 sequence is CASSLGLGQPQHF. Here the CDR3 DNA reads TGTGCCAGCAGCTTGGGATTGGGACAGCCCCAGCATTTT.

The chain has TRBV5-6 and TRBJ2-7; tentative D call: TRBD1 (7 bases). CDR3 size: 15 residues. Germline V CDR1 and CDR2: SGHDT, YYEEEE. The V end was cut by 0 bases, the J end by 2 bases, with 12 bases between. The DNA of the CDR3 is TGTGCCAGCAGCTTGGGGCGGGACAGCGCCTACGAGCAGTACTTC. This encodes CASSLGRDSAYEQYF.

J is TRBJ1-2 and V is TRBV5-6; 8 bases line up with TRBD1. CDR3 length: 16 amino acids. Trimming removed 0 bases from V and 5 bases from J; junction bases left unmatched: 9. Germline CDR1 is SGHDT and CDR2 is YYEEEE. CDR3 loop: CASSLDGQGLPYGYTF. CDR3 in DNA: TGTGCCAGCAGCTTGGATGGACAGGGCCTCCCTTATGGCTACACCTTC.

The J gene is TRBJ1-3, the V gene TRBV11-2, with D tentatively TRBD1 (6 bases). CDR3 length: 11 amino acids. Per the germline V gene, CDR1 is SGHAT and CDR2 is FQNNGV. Trimming cost V 4 bases and J 11 bases, with 9 bases left between them. CDR3 nucleotides: TGTGCCAGCAGCTCCAGGGGCTCCATATATTTT. Its translation is CASSSRGSIYF. Full variable domain (rest looked up from reference TRBV11-2 and TRBJ1-3): EAGVAQSPRYKIIEKRQSVAFWCNPISGHATLYWYQQILGQGPKLLIQFQNNGVVDDSQLPKDRFSAERLKGVDSTLKIQPAKLEDSAVYLCASSSRGSIYFGEGSWLTVV.

CDR3 coding DNA: TGTGCCAGCAGTCTTGAGGTCGCACCCTGGGAAATAGGCTACGAGCAGTACTTC. As protein: CASSLEVAPWEIGYEQYF. V gene TRBV28 combines with J gene TRBJ2-7; D unclear. From germline, CDR1 is MDHEN and CDR2 SYDVKM. The CDR3 contains 18 residues. The V end was cut by 5 bases, the J end by 3 bases, with 26 bases between.

The rearrangement links TRBV27 to TRBJ1-3, with D maybe TRBD1 (6 bases). V was cut by 4 bases and J by 12 bases, with 22 bases left in between. Germline CDR1 MNHEY, CDR2 SMNVEV (reference sequence). The CDR3 runs to 15 residues. The CDR3: CASSSTSGTRGHIYF. CDR3 sequence (DNA): TGTGCCAGCAGTTCTACCTCCGGGACAAGGGGTCACATATATTTT.

The rearrangement uses TRBV29-1 and TRBJ1-1; D may be TRBD1 (5 bases). V was clipped by 6 bases and J by 1 base, with 9 bases between them. This CDR3 comprises 12 residues. Germline V gene lookup returns CDR1 SQVTM and CDR2 ANQGSEA. The CDR3 DNA reads as TGCAGCGTGGGGGGAGGGAACACTGAAGCTTTCTTT. This translates into CSVGGGNTEAFF.

In this sample, this clone turned up once. The V call is TRBV2, the J call TRBJ2-5; D call uncertain. With the DNA end fitting TRBJ2-7 better, the J assignment may be wrong. CDR1 SNHLY and CDR2 FYNNEI come from the germline V gene. This CDR3 region has 9 residues. The CDR3 DNA follows: TGTGCCAGCGGGAACGAGCAGTACTTC. Translated, it gives CASGNEQYF.

Here the CDR3 DNA reads TGTGCCAGCAGAGGGTCAGGGACCCTCAACAATGAGCAGTTCTTC. Translation gives CASRGSGTLNNEQFF. The chain uses TRBV6-1 and TRBJ2-1; D tentatively fits TRBD1 or TRBD2 (5 bases each). CDR3 length: 15 residues. Germline CDR1 is MNHNS and CDR2 is SASEGT. The germline V and J ends were trimmed by 6 bases and 5 bases, with 17 bases remaining between them.

The CDR3 DNA sequence: TGTGCCAGCTCAGTAGGCAAGGGAAACTATGGCTACACCTTC. This encodes CASSVGKGNYGYTF. The chain employs TRBV28 and TRBJ1-2; D uncertain. Deletions cut 8 bases from V and 2 bases from J, with 15 bases between. Looked up from germline, CDR1 is MDHEN and CDR2 is SYDVKM. The CDR3 runs to 14 residues.

This clone was picked up a small number of times. J is TRBJ2-7 and V is TRBV7-2; D not certain. The CDR3 extends over 15 amino acids. The V end lost 1 base, the J end lost 3 bases, and 13 bases lay between the germline ends. Germline loops: CDR1 SGHTA, CDR2 FQGNSA. The DNA of the CDR3 is TGTGCCAGCAGCTTAGTCACCGGCCCTTACTACGAGCAGTACTTC. Protein sequence: CASSLVTGPYYEQYF.

The chain has TRBV6-5 and TRBJ1-1; D gene uncertain. The CDR3 consists of 13 residues. The germline V gene has CDR1 MNHEY and CDR2 SVGAGI. V shed 6 bases and J shed 1 base, with 9 bases lying between them. CDR3 in amino acids: CASRQGSNTEAFF. CDR3 nucleotide sequence: TGTGCCAGCAGGCAAGGCTCGAACACTGAAGCTTTCTTT.

Here the CDR3 DNA reads TGTGCCAGCAGTCCAGGACAGTCCTACGAGCAGTACTTC. Encoded protein: CASSPGQSYEQYF. The V call is TRBV28, the J call TRBJ2-7; maybe TRBD1 (6 bases). Germline CDR1 MDHEN, CDR2 SYDVKM. Trimming removed 5 bases at V and 1 base at J, with 9 bases between. This CDR3 has 13 amino acids.

This chain links TRBV5-1 with TRBJ2-1; 11 nucleotides agree with TRBD1. Unmatched junction bases numbered 6, after V lost 4 bases and J lost 0 bases. This CDR3 is 17 amino acids long. Germline V gene data show CDR1 as SGHRS and CDR2 as YFSETQ. In nucleotides, the CDR3 is TGCGCCAGCAGCGTTGGGACAGGGGGGAGCTCCTACAATGAGCAGTTCTTC. This encodes CASSVGTGGSSYNEQFF.

The V call is TRBV15, the J call TRBJ1-3, with TRBD1 matching 7 bases. In germline, CDR1 is LNHNV, CDR2 YYDKDF (reference sequence). V lost 0 bases, J lost 3 bases, and 2 bases stayed unmatched. The CDR3 length is 15 residues. The CDR3 reads CATSRENRGGNTIYF. CDR3 in DNA: TGTGCCACCAGCAGAGAAAACAGGGGTGGAAACACCATATATTTT.

The chain uses TRBV19 and TRBJ1-5, with 8 nucleotides matching TRBD1. The CDR3 runs 15 residues. The J segment lost 2 bases and the V segment lost 6 bases, leaving 6 bases of the junction unmatched. CDR1 and CDR2 (germline): LNHDA, SQIVND (reference sequence). CDR3 sequence: CASRWTGSGNQPQHF. The CDR3 DNA sequence: TGTGCCAGTAGGTGGACAGGGAGCGGCAATCAGCCCCAGCATTTT.

The gene calls are TRBV19 and TRBJ1-1; TRBD1 matches at 9 bases. Unmatched junction bases numbered 6, after V lost 3 bases and J lost 7 bases. The CDR3 sequence is 14 residues long. Germline-derived CDR1 and CDR2 are LNHDA and SQIVND (reference sequence). The CDR3 here is CASSISDRGGEAFF. Here the CDR3 DNA reads TGTGCCAGTAGTATCTCGGACAGGGGAGGTGAAGCTTTCTTT.

The chain links TRBV11-2 to TRBJ2-1; 8 nucleotides match TRBD1. With 4 bases clipped from V and 10 bases from J, the junction kept 6 bases outside the gene matches. The length of the CDR3 is 13 residues. In germline, CDR1 is SGHAT, CDR2 FQNNGV. CDR3 DNA: TGTGCCAGCAGCTCTACAGGGGGACGGGAGCAGTTCTTC. Translating it yields CASSSTGGREQFF. The full variable domain, with the rest looked up from reference TRBV11-2 and TRBJ2-1, is EAGVAQSPRYKIIEKRQSVAFWCNPISGHATLYWYQQILGQGPKLLIQFQNNGVVDDSQLPKDRFSAERLKGVDSTLKIQPAKLEDSAVYLCASSSTGGREQFFGPGTRLTVL.

V is TRBV10-3 and J is TRBJ2-7; the match to TRBD1 covers 10 bases. Germline loops: CDR1 ENHRY, CDR2 SYGVKD. Trimming cost V 8 bases and J 1 base; bases outside gene matches: 14. The CDR3 loop spans 17 amino acids. CDR3 residues: CAIGRLGTGVISYEQYF. CDR3 nucleotides: TGTGCCATCGGGCGTCTTGGGACAGGGGTAATTTCCTACGAGCAGTACTTC.

The chain uses TRBV29-1 and TRBJ2-1; 7 nucleotides line up with TRBD2. Germline loops: CDR1 SQVTM, CDR2 ANQGSEA. The V segment lost 5 bases and the J segment 6 bases; nucleotides outside the gene matches: 7. The CDR3 length is 13 residues. The chain's CDR3 is CSVRGSYSNEQFF. CDR3 in DNA: TGCAGCGTTCGCGGGAGTTATAGCAATGAGCAGTTCTTC.